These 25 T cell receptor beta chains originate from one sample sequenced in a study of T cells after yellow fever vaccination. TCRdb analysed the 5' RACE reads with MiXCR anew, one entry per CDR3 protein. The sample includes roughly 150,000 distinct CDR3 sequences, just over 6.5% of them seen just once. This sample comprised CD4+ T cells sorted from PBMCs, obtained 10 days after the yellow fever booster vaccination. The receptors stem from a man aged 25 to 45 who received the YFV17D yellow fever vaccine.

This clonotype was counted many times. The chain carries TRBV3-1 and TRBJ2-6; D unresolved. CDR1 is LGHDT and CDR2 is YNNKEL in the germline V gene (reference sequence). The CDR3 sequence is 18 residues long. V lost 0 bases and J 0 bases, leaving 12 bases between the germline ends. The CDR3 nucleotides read TGTGCCAGCAGCCAAGATGTTGCCCGACTCTCTGGGGCCAACGTCCTGACTTTC. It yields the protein CASSQDVARLSGANVLTF.

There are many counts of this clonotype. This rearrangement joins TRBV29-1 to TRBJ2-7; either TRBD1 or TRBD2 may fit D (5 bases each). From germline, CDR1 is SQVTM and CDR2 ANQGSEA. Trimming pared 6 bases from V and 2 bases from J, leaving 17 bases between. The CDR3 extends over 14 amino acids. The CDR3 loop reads CSVSEGPLPYEQYF. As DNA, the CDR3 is TGCAGCGTCTCCGAGGGGCCCTTACCCTACGAGCAGTACTTC.

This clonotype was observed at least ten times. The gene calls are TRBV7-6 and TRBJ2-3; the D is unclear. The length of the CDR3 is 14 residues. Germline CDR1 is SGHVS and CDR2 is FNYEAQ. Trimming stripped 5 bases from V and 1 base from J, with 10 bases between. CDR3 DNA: TGTGCCAGCAGCCCTCGGATGGGCACAGATACGCAGTATTTT. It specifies CASSPRMGTDTQYF.

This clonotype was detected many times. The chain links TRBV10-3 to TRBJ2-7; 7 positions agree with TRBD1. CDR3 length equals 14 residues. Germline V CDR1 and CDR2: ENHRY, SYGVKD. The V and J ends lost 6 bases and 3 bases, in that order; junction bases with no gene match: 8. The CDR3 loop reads CAIRPTGSNYEQYF. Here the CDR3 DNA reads TGTGCCATCAGGCCGACAGGGTCGAACTACGAGCAGTACTTC.

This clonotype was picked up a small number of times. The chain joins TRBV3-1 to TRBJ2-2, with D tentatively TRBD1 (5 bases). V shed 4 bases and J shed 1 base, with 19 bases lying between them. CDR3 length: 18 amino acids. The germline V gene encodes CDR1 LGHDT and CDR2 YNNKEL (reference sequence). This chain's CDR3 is CASSRTRSSRRNTGELFF. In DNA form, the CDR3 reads TGTGCCAGCAGCCGGACAAGGTCATCACGCAGGAACACCGGGGAGCTGTTTTTT.

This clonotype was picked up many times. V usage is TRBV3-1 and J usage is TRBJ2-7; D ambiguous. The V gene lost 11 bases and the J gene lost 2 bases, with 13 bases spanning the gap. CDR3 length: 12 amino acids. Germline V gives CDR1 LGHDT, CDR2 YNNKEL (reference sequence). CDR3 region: CAGGNLTYEQYF. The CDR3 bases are TGTGCCGGCGGTAACTTGACCTACGAGCAGTACTTC.

Written as DNA, the CDR3 is TGTGCCAGCAGTTACTCTTCTCCCCAGGGGAATTCACCCCTCCACTTT. The encoded protein is CASSYSSPQGNSPLHF. This sequence joins TRBV6-5 and TRBJ1-6; possibly TRBD1 for D (6 bases). The V gene's germline CDR1 is MNHEY and CDR2 SVGAGI. V was clipped by 0 bases and J by 7 bases, with 13 bases between them. The CDR3 is 16 residues long.

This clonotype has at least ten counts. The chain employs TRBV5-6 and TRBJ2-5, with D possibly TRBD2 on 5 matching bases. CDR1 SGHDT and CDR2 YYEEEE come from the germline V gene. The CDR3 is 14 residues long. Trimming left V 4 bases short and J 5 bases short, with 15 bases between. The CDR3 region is CASSPDARGETQYF. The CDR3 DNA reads TGTGCCAGCAGCCCTGACGCGAGAGGGGAGACCCAGTACTTC.

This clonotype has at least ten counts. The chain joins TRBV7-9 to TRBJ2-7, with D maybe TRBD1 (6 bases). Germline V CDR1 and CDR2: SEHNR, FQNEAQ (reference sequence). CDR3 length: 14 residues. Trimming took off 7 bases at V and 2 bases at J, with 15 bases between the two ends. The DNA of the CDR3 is TGTGCCAGCAAAAGGGACACCTTCCCCTACGAGCAGTACTTC. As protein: CASKRDTFPYEQYF.

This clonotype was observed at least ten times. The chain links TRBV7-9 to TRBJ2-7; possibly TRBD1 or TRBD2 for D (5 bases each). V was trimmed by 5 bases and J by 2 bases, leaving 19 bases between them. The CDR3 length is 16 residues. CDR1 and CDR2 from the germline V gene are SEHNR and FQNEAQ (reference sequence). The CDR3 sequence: CASSRPVRDGTYEQYF. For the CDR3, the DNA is TGTGCCAGCAGCCGACCTGTTCGGGACGGAACCTACGAGCAGTACTTC.

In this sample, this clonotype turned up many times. The CDR3 is CSARLQGEKLFF. The CDR3 DNA follows: TGCAGTGCTAGACTCCAGGGGGAAAAACTGTTTTTT. The V and J genes are TRBV20-1 and TRBJ1-4, with a tentative D call TRBD1 (6 bases). V shed 2 bases and J shed 8 bases, with 9 bases lying between them. The CDR3 loop spans 12 amino acids. Looked up from germline, CDR1 is DFQATT and CDR2 is SNEGSKA (reference sequence).

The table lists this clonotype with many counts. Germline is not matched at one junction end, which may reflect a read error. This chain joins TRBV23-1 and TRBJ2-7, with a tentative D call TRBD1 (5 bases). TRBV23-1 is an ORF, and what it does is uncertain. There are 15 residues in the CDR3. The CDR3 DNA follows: TGCGCCAGCAGACAATCTACACAGGAGAAGTACGAGCAGTACTTC. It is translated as CASRQSTQEKYEQYF.

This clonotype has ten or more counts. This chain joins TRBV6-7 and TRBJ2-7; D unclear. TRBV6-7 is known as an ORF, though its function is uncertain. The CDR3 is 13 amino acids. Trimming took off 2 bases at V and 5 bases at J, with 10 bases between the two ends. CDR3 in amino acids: CASSYGQSHEQYF. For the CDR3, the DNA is TGTGCCAGCAGTTACGGGCAGTCCCACGAGCAGTACTTC.

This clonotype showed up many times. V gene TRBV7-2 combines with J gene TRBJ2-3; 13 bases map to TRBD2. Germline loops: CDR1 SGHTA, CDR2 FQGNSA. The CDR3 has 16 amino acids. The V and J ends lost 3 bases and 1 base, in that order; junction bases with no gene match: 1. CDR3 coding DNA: TGTGCCAGCAGCTTTGGACTAGCGGGAGGCACAGATACGCAGTATTTT. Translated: CASSFGLAGGTDTQYF. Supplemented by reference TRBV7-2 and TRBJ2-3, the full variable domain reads GAGVSQSPSNKVTEKGKDVELRCDPISGHTALYWYRQSLGQGLEFLIYFQGNSAPDKSGLPSDRFSAERTGGSVSTLTIQRTQQEDSAVYLCASSFGLAGGTDTQYFGPGTRLTVL.

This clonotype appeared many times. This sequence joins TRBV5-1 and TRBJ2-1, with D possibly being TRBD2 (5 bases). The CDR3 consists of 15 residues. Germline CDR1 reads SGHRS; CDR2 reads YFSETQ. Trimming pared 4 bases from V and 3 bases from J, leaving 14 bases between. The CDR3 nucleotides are TGCGCCAGCAGCCTCTCGGGGAACCTCTACAATGAGCAGTTCTTC. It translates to CASSLSGNLYNEQFF.

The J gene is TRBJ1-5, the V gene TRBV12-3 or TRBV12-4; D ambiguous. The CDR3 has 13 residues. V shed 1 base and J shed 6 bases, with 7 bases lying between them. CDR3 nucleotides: TGTGCCAGCAGTTTAGAGGTGGGTCAGCCCCAGCATTTT. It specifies CASSLEVGQPQHF.

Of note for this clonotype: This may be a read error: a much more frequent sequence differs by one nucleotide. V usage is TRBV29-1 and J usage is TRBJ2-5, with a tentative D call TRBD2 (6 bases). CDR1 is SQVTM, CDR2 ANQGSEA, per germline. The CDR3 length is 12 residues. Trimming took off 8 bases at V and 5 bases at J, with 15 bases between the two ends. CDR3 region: CSSLTAGETQYF. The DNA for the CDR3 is TGCAGCTCCTTGACAGCGGGCGAGACCCAGTACTTC.

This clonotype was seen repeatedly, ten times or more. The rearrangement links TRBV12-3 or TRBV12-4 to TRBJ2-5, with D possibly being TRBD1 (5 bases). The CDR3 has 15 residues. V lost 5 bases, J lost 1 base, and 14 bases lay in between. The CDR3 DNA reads TGTGCCAGCAGTCTGATTGGGGCAGGCCAAGAGACCCAGTACTTC. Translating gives CASSLIGAGQETQYF.

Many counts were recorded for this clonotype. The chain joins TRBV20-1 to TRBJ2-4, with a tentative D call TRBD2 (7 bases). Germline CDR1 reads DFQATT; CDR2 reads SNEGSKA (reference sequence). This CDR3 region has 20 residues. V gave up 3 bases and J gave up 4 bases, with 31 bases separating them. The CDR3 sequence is CSASGLRGLTGEGVKNIQYF. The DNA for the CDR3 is TGCAGTGCTAGTGGGCTGCGGGGTTTAACCGGGGAGGGGGTTAAAAACATTCAGTACTTC.

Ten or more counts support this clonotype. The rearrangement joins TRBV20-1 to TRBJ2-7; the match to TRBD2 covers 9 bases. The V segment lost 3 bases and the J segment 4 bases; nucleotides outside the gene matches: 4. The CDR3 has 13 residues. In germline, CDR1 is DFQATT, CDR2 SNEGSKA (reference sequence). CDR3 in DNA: TGCAGTGCTAGTGGACTAGCGAATTACGAGCAGTACTTC. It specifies CSASGLANYEQYF.

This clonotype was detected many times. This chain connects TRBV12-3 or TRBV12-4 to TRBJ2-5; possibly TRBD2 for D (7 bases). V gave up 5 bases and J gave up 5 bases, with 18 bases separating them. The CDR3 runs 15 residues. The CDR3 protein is CASSQRRGGPETQYF. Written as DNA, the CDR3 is TGTGCCAGCAGTCAAAGGAGGGGGGGGCCGGAGACCCAGTACTTC.

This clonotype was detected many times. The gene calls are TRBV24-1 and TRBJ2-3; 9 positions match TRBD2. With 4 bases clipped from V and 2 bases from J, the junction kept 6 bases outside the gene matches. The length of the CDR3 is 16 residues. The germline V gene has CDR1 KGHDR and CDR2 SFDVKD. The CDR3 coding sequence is TGTGCCACCAGTGACTCCCGACTAGCGGACACAGATACGCAGTATTTT. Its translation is CATSDSRLADTDTQYF.

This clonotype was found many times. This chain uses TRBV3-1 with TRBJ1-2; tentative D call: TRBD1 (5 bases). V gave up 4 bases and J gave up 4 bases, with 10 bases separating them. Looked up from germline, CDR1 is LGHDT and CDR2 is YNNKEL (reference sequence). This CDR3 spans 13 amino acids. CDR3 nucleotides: TGTGCCAGCAGCCTCAGGGCGGCCTATGGCTACACCTTC. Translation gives CASSLRAAYGYTF.

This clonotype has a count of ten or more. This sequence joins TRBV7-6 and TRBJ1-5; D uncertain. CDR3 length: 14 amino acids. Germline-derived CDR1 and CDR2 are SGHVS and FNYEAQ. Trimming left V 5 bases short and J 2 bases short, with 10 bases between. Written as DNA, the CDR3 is TGTGCCAGCAGCCCCACACCTGGCAATCAGCCCCAGCATTTT. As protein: CASSPTPGNQPQHF.

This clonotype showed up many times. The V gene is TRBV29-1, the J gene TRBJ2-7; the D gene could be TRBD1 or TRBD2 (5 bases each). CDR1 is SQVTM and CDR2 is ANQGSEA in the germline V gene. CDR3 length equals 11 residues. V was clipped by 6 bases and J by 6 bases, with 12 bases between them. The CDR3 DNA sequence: TGCAGCGTGCACTCTGGGGGCGAGCAGTACTTC. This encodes CSVHSGGEQYF.